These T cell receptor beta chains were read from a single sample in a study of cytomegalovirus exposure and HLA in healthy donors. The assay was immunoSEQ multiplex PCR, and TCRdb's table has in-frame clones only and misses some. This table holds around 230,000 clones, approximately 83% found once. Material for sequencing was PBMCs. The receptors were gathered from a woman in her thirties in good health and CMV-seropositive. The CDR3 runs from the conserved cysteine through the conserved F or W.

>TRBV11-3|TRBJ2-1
CASSLAGVAVEQFF
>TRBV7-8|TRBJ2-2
CASSLFTGGSSTGELFF
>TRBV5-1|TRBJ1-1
CASSSSRTENTEAFF
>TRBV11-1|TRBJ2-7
CASSLGTGLHYEQYF
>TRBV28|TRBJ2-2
CASSLPNRRNTGELFF
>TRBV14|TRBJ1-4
CASSLLQGAGEKLFF
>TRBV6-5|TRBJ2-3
CASSNRDSTDTQYF
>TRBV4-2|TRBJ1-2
CASSQPGQGFISGYGYTF
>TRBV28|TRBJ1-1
CASSVAGHTEAFF
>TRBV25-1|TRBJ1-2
CASSETGSAYGYTF
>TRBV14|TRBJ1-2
CASSQDQSGGYTF
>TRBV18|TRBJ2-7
CASSPLSTGQGIYEQYF
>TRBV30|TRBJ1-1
CAWSGRGPGAFF
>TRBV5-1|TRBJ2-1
CASSVREQYNEQFF
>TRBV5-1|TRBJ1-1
CASSSRTVGSGTEAFF
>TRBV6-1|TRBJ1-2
CASSEYDLGYGYTF
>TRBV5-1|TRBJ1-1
CASSPYENTEAFF
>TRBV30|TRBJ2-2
CACPGTSGVGGELFF
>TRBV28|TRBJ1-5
CASSPGQLRHQPQHF
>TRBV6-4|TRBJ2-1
CASSASTGTGSGEQFF
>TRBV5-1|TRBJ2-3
CASSPGLGGSDTQYF
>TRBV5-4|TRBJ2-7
CASSGISGQNLGKQYF
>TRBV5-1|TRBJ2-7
CASSGIDEGPLGEQYF
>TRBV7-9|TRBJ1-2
CASSQGTENYGYTF
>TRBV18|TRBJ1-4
CASSPGDFNEKLFF
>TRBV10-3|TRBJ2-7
CAISDPRKGFEQYF
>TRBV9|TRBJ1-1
CASSVGGQGGTEAFF
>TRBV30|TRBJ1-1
CAWTRTSEAFF
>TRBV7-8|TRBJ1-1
CASSIGQGVRMNTEAFF
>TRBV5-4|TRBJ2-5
CASSPENQETQYF
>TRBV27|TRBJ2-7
CASSLYTGTGTYEQYF
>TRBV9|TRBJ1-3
CASGGGTAGNTIYF
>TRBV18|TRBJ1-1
CASSHRDRVLGAFF
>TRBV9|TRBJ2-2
CASSQGVGGSGELFF
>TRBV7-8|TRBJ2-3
CASSVTSTDTQYF
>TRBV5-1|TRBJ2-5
CASSLGAVLNQETQYF
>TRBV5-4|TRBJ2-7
CASSGEVAGARYEQYF
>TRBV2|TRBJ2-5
CASSQETGMPQETQYF
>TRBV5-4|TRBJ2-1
CASSLVSNEQFF
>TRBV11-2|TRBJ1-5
CASSLDRDQPQHF
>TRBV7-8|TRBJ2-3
CASSLRLAGGETQYF
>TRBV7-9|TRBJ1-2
CASRRKGQPTDGYTF